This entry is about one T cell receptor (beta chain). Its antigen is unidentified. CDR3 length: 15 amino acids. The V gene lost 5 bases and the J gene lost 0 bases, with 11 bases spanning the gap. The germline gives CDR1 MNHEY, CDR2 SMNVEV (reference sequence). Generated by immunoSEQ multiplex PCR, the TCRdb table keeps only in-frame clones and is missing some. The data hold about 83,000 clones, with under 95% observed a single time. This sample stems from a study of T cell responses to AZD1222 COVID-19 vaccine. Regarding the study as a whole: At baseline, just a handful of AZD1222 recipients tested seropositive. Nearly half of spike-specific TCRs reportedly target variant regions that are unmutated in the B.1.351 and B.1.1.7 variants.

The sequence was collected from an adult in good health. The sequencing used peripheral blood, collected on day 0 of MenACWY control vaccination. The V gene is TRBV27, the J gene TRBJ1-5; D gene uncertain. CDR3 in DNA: TGTGCCAGCAGTGTCCGACGGGATAGCAATCAGCCCCAGCATTTT. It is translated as CASSVRRDSNQPQHF.